Presented here are 17 T cell receptor beta chains from one specimen sequenced in a study of T cell responses to AZD1222 COVID-19 vaccine. Sequencing used immunoSEQ multiplex PCR; TCRdb keeps in-frame clones, though not all of them. This sample has 150,000 or so clones, with around four fifths found just once. The source was peripheral blood, collected on day 0 of MenACWY control vaccination. The origin of the receptors is an adult in good health.

The rearrangement links TRBV7-8 to TRBJ1-1, with TRBD1 matching over 9 bases. The CDR3 contains 14 residues. CDR1 SGHVS and CDR2 FQNEAQ come from the germline V gene. Trimming cost V 1 base and J 4 bases; bases outside gene matches: 1. The CDR3: CASSLETGGTEAFF. The CDR3 nucleotides read TGTGCCAGCAGCTTAGAGACAGGGGGCACTGAAGCTTTCTTT.

The chain carries TRBV9 and TRBJ1-2, with 7 bases that match TRBD1. J gave up 1 base and V 4 bases, and 10 bases lay outside the gene matches. This CDR3 has 16 residues. Germline V gene data show CDR1 as SGDLS and CDR2 as YYNGEE. CDR3 sequence: CASSPQQTGSNYGYTF. The DNA of the CDR3 is TGTGCCAGCAGCCCCCAGCAGACAGGGAGTAACTATGGCTACACCTTC.

The chain links TRBV3-1 (or the pseudogene TRBV3-2) to TRBJ2-3, with a possible D match to TRBD2 (7 bases). Germline CDR1 reads LGHDT; CDR2 reads YNNKEL (reference sequence). Trimming shortened V by 2 bases and J by 6 bases, and 15 bases separated the two germline ends. The CDR3 is 15 amino acids. DNA for the CDR3: TGTGCCAGCAGCCAACTAGGGGGGGCCAGGGATACGCAGTATTTT. Its translation: CASSQLGGARDTQYF.

This clone has only a few counts. V usage is TRBV5-1 and J usage is TRBJ1-2; D not resolved. Deletions cut 4 bases from V and 4 bases from J, with 11 bases between. CDR3 length: 13 residues. Germline CDR1 is SGHRS and CDR2 is YFSETQ. CDR3 in DNA: TGCGCCAGCAGCGATGACGGGAGCTATGGCTACACCTTC. Its translation: CASSDDGSYGYTF.

The V and J genes are TRBV2 and TRBJ2-3; 9 positions agree with TRBD2. CDR1 is SNHLY, CDR2 FYNNEI, per germline. This CDR3 comprises 14 residues. Trimming removed 7 bases from V and 5 bases from J; junction bases left unmatched: 7. The CDR3 spells CASKLAGAGDTQYF. CDR3 DNA sequence: TGTGCCAGCAAGTTAGCGGGGGCAGGAGATACGCAGTATTTT.

This clone was observed a handful of times. The chain combines TRBV4-2 with TRBJ2-1, with 9 bases matching TRBD1. V was pared by 1 base and J by 5 bases, with 0 bases of the junction left unmatched. This CDR3 region has 14 residues. CDR1 is LGHNA and CDR2 is YNFKEQ in the germline V gene. The CDR3 DNA reads TGTGCCAGCAGCCAAGGGGACAGGGACAATGAGCAGTTCTTC. Its translation is CASSQGDRDNEQFF.

This clone showed up many times. The V gene is TRBV19, the J gene TRBJ2-2; TRBD1 matches 10 bases. This CDR3 contains 18 residues. Trimming took 1 base from V and 2 from J; bases not matched to a gene: 7. The germline CDR1 and CDR2 sequences are LNHDA and SQIVND (reference sequence). The CDR3 coding sequence is TGTGCCAGTAGTATAGGTGGGGACAGGGGAGTAAACACCGGGGAGCTGTTTTTT. This encodes CASSIGGDRGVNTGELFF. The full variable domain, with the rest looked up from reference TRBV19 and TRBJ2-2, is DGGITQSPKYLFRKEGQNVTLSCEQNLNHDAMYWYRQDPGQGLRLIYYSQIVNDFQKGDIAEGYSVSREKKESFPLTVTSAQKNPTAFYLCASSIGGDRGVNTGELFFGEGSRLTVL.

As DNA, the CDR3 is TGTGCCAGCAAGGAGGCCAGTTGGGCTTTCTTT. Translated: CASKEASWAFF. The J gene is TRBJ1-1, the V gene TRBV6-5, with D uncertain. This CDR3 contains 11 residues. Germline CDR1 is MNHEY and CDR2 is SVGAGI. V dropped 7 bases and J dropped 11 bases, with 14 bases sitting between them.

The count of this clone is one. The chain uses TRBV7-9 and TRBJ2-1; 7 bases fit TRBD1. Germline CDR1 is SEHNR and CDR2 is FQNEAQ (reference sequence). There are 15 residues in the CDR3. V lost 0 bases and J lost 5; bases outside the gene matches: 4. CDR3 sequence reads: CASSLAGQGDNEQFF. The CDR3 DNA is TGTGCCAGCAGCTTAGCGGGCCAGGGGGACAATGAGCAGTTCTTC.

The chain carries TRBV4-2 and TRBJ2-1; 12 bases map to TRBD2. The CDR3 is 13 amino acids. The V gene's germline CDR1 is LGHNA and CDR2 YNFKEQ. The J segment lost 4 bases and the V segment lost 8 bases, leaving 0 bases of the junction unmatched. The CDR3 loop is CASGLAGYNEQFF. The CDR3 DNA is TGTGCCAGCGGACTAGCGGGGTACAATGAGCAGTTCTTC.

The rearrangement joins TRBV18 to TRBJ1-1, with D maybe TRBD1 (6 bases). Trimming shortened V by 6 bases and J by 0 bases, and 20 bases separated the two germline ends. Germline V gene sequence: CDR1 KGHSH, CDR2 LQKENI. There are 17 residues in the CDR3. The CDR3 DNA is TGTGCCAGCTCCCGCCTAGGTCAGGGGCCGATGAACACTGAAGCTTTCTTT. Protein product: CASSRLGQGPMNTEAFF.

The rearrangement links TRBV9 to TRBJ1-3; perhaps TRBD1 as D (5 bases). Germline V lookup: CDR1 SGDLS, CDR2 YYNGEE. This CDR3 has 16 residues. V was trimmed by 4 bases and J by 0 bases, leaving 14 bases between them. Written as DNA, the CDR3 is TGTGCCAGCAGCACCCTAGGGGAAAACTCTGGAAACACCATATATTTT. Amino acids: CASSTLGENSGNTIYF.

V gene TRBV5-1 combines with J gene TRBJ1-3; D uncertain. Germline-derived CDR1 and CDR2 are SGHRS and YFSETQ. Trimming left V 1 base short and J 0 bases short, with 5 bases between. This CDR3 region has 14 residues. Here the CDR3 DNA reads TGCGCCAGCAGCTTGTCGAGCTCTGGAAACACCATATATTTT. It translates to CASSLSSSGNTIYF.

This clone was recorded at least ten times. The chain is built from TRBV6-6 and TRBJ1-2, with 9 bases aligning to TRBD1. The CDR3 has 13 amino acids. With V trimmed by 7 bases and J by 6 bases, 6 bases remained unmatched. CDR1 and CDR2 (germline): MNHNY, SVGAGI (reference sequence). CDR3 region: CASKGTGKNGYTF. CDR3 DNA: TGTGCCAGCAAAGGGACAGGGAAGAATGGCTACACCTTC.

The chain carries TRBV5-5 and TRBJ2-2; 10 positions agree with TRBD1. Germline CDR1 reads SGHKS; CDR2 reads YYEKEE (reference sequence). This CDR3 is 16 amino acids long. V dropped 3 bases and J dropped 9; count of bases not matched to a gene: 11. The CDR3 DNA reads as TGTGCCAGCAGCTCAAACCCGGGACAGGGGACCCGGGAGCTGTTTTTT. It is translated as CASSSNPGQGTRELFF.

The chain employs TRBV27 and TRBJ2-4; the D is unclear. The V gene's germline CDR1 is MNHEY and CDR2 SMNVEV (reference sequence). The CDR3 loop spans 18 amino acids. V dropped 3 bases and J dropped 0 bases, with 18 bases sitting between them. The CDR3 DNA follows: TGTGCCAGCAGTTTTGACCGGAACAGTCCCCTAGCCAAAAACATTCAGTACTTC. Protein product: CASSFDRNSPLAKNIQYF.

The chain recombines TRBV3-1 (or the pseudogene TRBV3-2) with TRBJ1-1; D remains unclear. Trimming took 1 base from V and 10 from J, leaving 10 bases between them. CDR1 and CDR2 (germline): LGHDT, YNNKEL (reference sequence). The CDR3 is 12 residues long. CDR3 sequence: CASSQAEVAAFF. CDR3 nucleotides: TGTGCCAGCAGCCAAGCAGAAGTGGCAGCTTTCTTT.